This T cell receptor beta chain was profiled in a study of blood T cells in healthy people across ages. Across the study: Using template switching, researchers captured about one barcoded beta molecule for each two T cells.

Sample-barcoded 5' priming and a J-beta primer mix drove a second PCR of about 6 to 11 cycles. MiXCR was run by TCRdb on the 5' RACE reads, yielding one entry per CDR3 protein. The table shows 890,000 or so distinct CDR3 sequences, with roughly 60% occurring only once. Germline V gene data show CDR1 as SEHNR and CDR2 as FQNEAQ (reference sequence). J gave up 0 bases and V 6 bases, and 10 bases lay outside the gene matches. The CDR3 sequence is 16 residues long. This clonotype showed up just a few times. The sample was blood. The gene calls are TRBV7-9 and TRBJ1-1; 7 bases are shared with TRBD1. This sequence originates from a young man in good health. The CDR3 loop is CASRNRGQSLNTEAFF. In DNA form, the CDR3 reads TGTGCCAGCAGGAACCGGGGACAGTCACTGAACACTGAAGCTTTCTTT.